This TCR beta chain appears in the sequencing data of a study of T-cell memory formation after mild COVID-19. 5'RACE primed at constant segments yielded TCR alpha and TCR beta cDNA libraries bearing sample barcodes and UMIs. TCRdb re-called the 5' RACE reads with MiXCR, one entry per CDR3 protein. Altogether over 300,000 distinct CDR3 sequences are present, 20% to 25% being singletons, with the ten largest covering roughly 21%. As concerns this clonotype: The antigen remains undetermined.

Findings and caveats of the study: While clones contracting from day 15 to 85 were balanced between CD4 and CD8, later expanders leaned CD4+. Pre-infection memory held some responding clones, suggesting pre-existing cross-reactive T cells responded.

This TCR was sampled from a man younger than 30 who had mild COVID-19 (a few samples of this study predate the infection). Cell type and time point are not known. Material: PBMCs or a T cell subset sorted from them (not recorded which).

CDR3 sequence reads: CASSVGASGGYEQYF. In DNA form, the CDR3 reads TGTGCCAGCAGCGTAGGGGCTAGCGGGGGCTACGAGCAGTACTTC. The chain is built from TRBV9 and TRBJ2-7; 10 bases agree with TRBD2. The CDR3 covers 15 residues. V lost 0 bases and J lost 3; bases outside the gene matches: 3. Germline V CDR1 and CDR2: SGDLS, YYNGEE.